This is a list of T cell receptor beta chains from one sample in a study of cytomegalovirus exposure and HLA in healthy donors. TCRdb keeps only in-frame clones here, not all; method: immunoSEQ multiplex PCR. The sample has about 110,000 clones, roughly 80% seen once. Material for sequencing was PBMCs. These TCRs come from a man in his fifties or sixties in good health and CMV-seronegative. Each CDR3 is given with its conserved first and last residue. The order of the fields is clone size, V gene, J gene, D gene, CDR3 protein, CDR3 DNA. A D gene is named only where the DNA matches it firmly. The size of a clone is reported for some rows only, either as once, few or many, or as a class for expanded clones.

clone size: .
V gene: TRBV18
J gene: TRBJ2-5
D gene: .
CDR3 protein: CASSPRASPETQYF
CDR3 DNA: TGTGCCAGCTCACCACGGGCTAGCCCAGAGACCCAGTACTTC

clone size: once
V gene: TRBV18
J gene: TRBJ1-4
D gene: .
CDR3 protein: CASSSVPQGTQFSATNEKLFF
CDR3 DNA: TGTGCCAGCTCATCCGTGCCCCAGGGGACCCAGTTCTCTGCAACTAATGAAAAACTGTTTTTT

clone size: .
V gene: TRBV5-4
J gene: TRBJ1-1
D gene: TRBD1
CDR3 protein: CASSLAGGRTEAFF
CDR3 DNA: TGTGCCAGCAGCTTGGCAGGGGGCCGTACTGAAGCTTTCTTT

clone size: .
V gene: TRBV5-1
J gene: TRBJ1-2
D gene: .
CDR3 protein: CASSFTTGNYGYTF
CDR3 DNA: TGCGCCAGCAGCTTTACGACAGGAAACTATGGCTACACCTTC

clone size: .
V gene: TRBV7-2
J gene: TRBJ2-1
D gene: .
CDR3 protein: CASSLRVGSNIRSYNEQFF
CDR3 DNA: TGTGCCAGCAGCTTACGTGTAGGCTCAAATATCAGGTCCTACAATGAGCAGTTCTTC

clone size: .
V gene: TRBV6-5
J gene: TRBJ1-6
D gene: .
CDR3 protein: CASSLNREGSPLHF
CDR3 DNA: TGTGCCAGCAGTTTAAACAGGGAAGGTTCACCCCTCCACTTT

clone size: .
V gene: TRBV6-1
J gene: TRBJ2-1
D gene: TRBD2
CDR3 protein: CASRNSGGAAHEQFF
CDR3 DNA: TGTGCCAGCAGAAATAGCGGGGGGGCTGCCCATGAGCAGTTCTTC

clone size: .
V gene: TRBV30
J gene: TRBJ1-4
D gene: .
CDR3 protein: CAWSSRTSDNEKLFF
CDR3 DNA: TGTGCCTGGAGTTCCCGGACATCGGACAATGAAAAACTGTTTTTT

clone size: .
V gene: TRBV5-6
J gene: TRBJ1-2
D gene: .
CDR3 protein: CASSPGARDYGYTF
CDR3 DNA: TGTGCCAGCAGCCCAGGGGCGCGGGACTATGGCTACACCTTC

clone size: .
V gene: TRBV5-6
J gene: TRBJ1-1
D gene: TRBD1
CDR3 protein: CASSLKHRGNTEAFF
CDR3 DNA: TGTGCCAGCAGCTTGAAGCACAGGGGGAACACTGAAGCTTTCTTT

clone size: .
V gene: TRBV15
J gene: TRBJ1-6
D gene: TRBD1
CDR3 protein: CATSRDPTGTGRNSPLHF
CDR3 DNA: TGTGCCACCAGCAGAGACCCCACCGGGACAGGCCGTAATTCACCCCTCCACTTT

clone size: .
V gene: TRBV7-3
J gene: TRBJ2-1
D gene: TRBD2
CDR3 protein: CASSEARGSYNEQFF
CDR3 DNA: TGTGCCAGCAGCGAGGCGCGGGGGTCCTACAATGAGCAGTTCTTC

clone size: .
V gene: TRBV18
J gene: TRBJ2-5
D gene: TRBD1
CDR3 protein: CASSPVAGGLQETQYF
CDR3 DNA: TGTGCCAGCTCACCAGTAGCAGGGGGTTTGCAAGAGACCCAGTACTTC

clone size: .
V gene: TRBV5-4
J gene: TRBJ1-1
D gene: .
CDR3 protein: CASSSELGGVNTEAFF
CDR3 DNA: TGTGCCAGCAGCTCTGAGTTAGGGGGGGTGAACACTGAAGCTTTCTTT

clone size: .
V gene: TRBV5-5
J gene: TRBJ1-1
D gene: .
CDR3 protein: CASSPRGGAGAGTEAFF
CDR3 DNA: TGTGCCAGCAGCCCCCGGGGGGGCGCAGGCGCGGGCACTGAAGCTTTCTTT

clone size: .
V gene: TRBV5-4
J gene: TRBJ2-2
D gene: .
CDR3 protein: CASSLMRTLGELFF
CDR3 DNA: TGTGCCAGCAGCTTGATGAGGACTCTCGGGGAGCTGTTTTTT

clone size: few
V gene: TRBV9
J gene: TRBJ2-3
D gene: .
CDR3 protein: CASSARRGASTDTQYF
CDR3 DNA: TGTGCCAGCAGCGCCCGTCGGGGGGCGTCCACAGATACGCAGTATTTT

clone size: .
V gene: TRBV9
J gene: TRBJ1-6
D gene: .
CDR3 protein: CASSARQANSPLHF
CDR3 DNA: TGTGCCAGCAGCGCCAGACAAGCAAATTCACCCCTCCACTTT

clone size: .
V gene: TRBV5-1
J gene: TRBJ2-5
D gene: TRBD1
CDR3 protein: CASSLWTGVIETQYF
CDR3 DNA: TGCGCCAGCAGCTTGTGGACAGGGGTAATCGAGACCCAGTACTTC

clone size: .
V gene: TRBV9
J gene: TRBJ1-2
D gene: TRBD1
CDR3 protein: CASSLQGASYGYTF
CDR3 DNA: TGTGCCAGCAGCCTACAGGGGGCATCCTATGGCTACACCTTC

clone size: .
V gene: TRBV5-1
J gene: TRBJ2-1
D gene: .
CDR3 protein: CASSLEAGGRTYNEQFF
CDR3 DNA: TGCGCCAGCAGCTTGGAAGCAGGGGGGAGGACCTACAATGAGCAGTTCTTC

clone size: few
V gene: TRBV15
J gene: TRBJ1-6
D gene: .
CDR3 protein: CATSRRTDSPLHF
CDR3 DNA: TGTGCCACCAGCAGAAGGACAGATTCACCCCTCCACTTT

clone size: .
V gene: TRBV6-1
J gene: TRBJ2-4
D gene: .
CDR3 protein: CAINWGGLRYF
CDR3 DNA: TGTGCCATCAACTGGGGGGGGCTTCGGTACTTC

clone size: .
V gene: TRBV5-1
J gene: TRBJ1-4
D gene: .
CDR3 protein: CASSSGLSATNEKLFF
CDR3 DNA: TGCGCCAGCAGCTCAGGGCTTTCCGCAACTAATGAAAAACTGTTTTTT

clone size: .
V gene: TRBV28
J gene: TRBJ2-2
D gene: .
CDR3 protein: CAIQEQSNTGELFF
CDR3 DNA: TGTGCCATCCAGGAACAATCTAACACCGGGGAGCTGTTTTTT

clone size: .
V gene: TRBV10-3
J gene: TRBJ1-3
D gene: TRBD1
CDR3 protein: CAIRTGGGNTIYF
CDR3 DNA: TGTGCCATCAGGACAGGGGGCGGAAACACCATATATTTT

clone size: .
V gene: TRBV4-3
J gene: TRBJ2-1
D gene: .
CDR3 protein: CASSQDGGGDNYNEQFF
CDR3 DNA: TGCGCCAGCAGCCAAGATGGTGGAGGAGATAATTACAATGAGCAGTTCTTC

clone size: .
V gene: TRBV6-5
J gene: TRBJ2-3
D gene: .
CDR3 protein: CASSTRGLRTDTQYF
CDR3 DNA: TGTGCCAGCAGTACACGGGGGTTACGAACAGATACGCAGTATTTT

clone size: .
V gene: TRBV28
J gene: TRBJ1-5
D gene: TRBD1
CDR3 protein: CASSLGSGGRQPQHF
CDR3 DNA: TGTGCCAGCAGTTTAGGGTCAGGGGGCAGGCAGCCCCAGCATTTT

clone size: once
V gene: TRBV5-1
J gene: TRBJ1-3
D gene: .
CDR3 protein: CASSPDIGNTIYF
CDR3 DNA: TGCGCCAGCAGCCCGGACATCGGAAACACCATATATTTT

clone size: .
V gene: TRBV2
J gene: TRBJ2-2
D gene: TRBD2
CDR3 protein: CASQGSGGTGELFF
CDR3 DNA: TGTGCCAGCCAAGGGTCCGGGGGGACCGGGGAGCTGTTTTTT

clone size: .
V gene: TRBV12-5
J gene: TRBJ1-1
D gene: TRBD1
CDR3 protein: CASGNDRGGTEAFF
CDR3 DNA: TGTGCTAGTGGTAATGACAGGGGAGGTACTGAAGCTTTCTTT

clone size: .
V gene: TRBV2
J gene: TRBJ1-1
D gene: TRBD1
CDR3 protein: CASSVQGARNTEAFF
CDR3 DNA: TGTGCCAGCAGTGTCCAGGGGGCGCGGAACACTGAAGCTTTCTTT

clone size: .
V gene: TRBV11-2
J gene: TRBJ1-1
D gene: TRBD1
CDR3 protein: CASSLSPGGNPNTEAFF
CDR3 DNA: TGTGCCAGCAGCTTATCCCCAGGGGGCAACCCGAACACTGAAGCTTTCTTT

clone size: .
V gene: TRBV10-3
J gene: TRBJ2-3
D gene: .
CDR3 protein: CAISEGLSTDTQYF
CDR3 DNA: TGTGCCATCAGTGAAGGACTGAGCACAGATACGCAGTATTTT

clone size: .
V gene: TRBV7-2
J gene: TRBJ2-5
D gene: TRBD2
CDR3 protein: CASSLAGTSGGSQYF
CDR3 DNA: TGTGCCAGCAGCTTAGCCGGGACTAGCGGGGGGTCTCAGTACTTC

clone size: .
V gene: TRBV6-4
J gene: TRBJ2-7
D gene: TRBD1
CDR3 protein: CASSDLGTGWAYEQYF
CDR3 DNA: TGTGCCAGCAGTGACTTGGGGACAGGGTGGGCCTACGAGCAGTACTTC

clone size: .
V gene: TRBV7-3
J gene: TRBJ2-2
D gene: TRBD1
CDR3 protein: CASSEAGTGVTGELFF
CDR3 DNA: TGTGCCAGCAGCGAGGCTGGGACAGGAGTTACCGGGGAGCTGTTTTTT

clone size: .
V gene: TRBV5-6
J gene: TRBJ1-5
D gene: .
CDR3 protein: CASSTLDRINQPQHF
CDR3 DNA: TGTGCCAGCAGCACCCTCGACAGGATCAATCAGCCCCAGCATTTT

clone size: .
V gene: TRBV7-8
J gene: TRBJ2-1
D gene: .
CDR3 protein: CASSFSEGYPQFF
CDR3 DNA: TGTGCCAGCAGCTTCAGCGAAGGCTATCCGCAGTTCTTC

clone size: .
V gene: TRBV11-2
J gene: TRBJ2-5
D gene: TRBD2
CDR3 protein: CASSEERGGYQETQYF
CDR3 DNA: TGTGCCAGCAGCGAGGAGCGGGGCGGGTACCAAGAGACCCAGTACTTC

clone size: .
V gene: TRBV10-3
J gene: TRBJ2-3
D gene: TRBD1
CDR3 protein: CAISEIRQGGGTDTQYF
CDR3 DNA: TGTGCCATCAGTGAAATACGACAGGGGGGAGGGACAGATACGCAGTATTTT

clone size: once
V gene: TRBV6-5
J gene: TRBJ1-1
D gene: TRBD1
CDR3 protein: CASRRQGSSTEAFF
CDR3 DNA: TGTGCCAGCAGGCGACAGGGGAGTAGCACTGAAGCTTTCTTT